The 8 T cell receptor beta chains listed next were all sequenced from one sample in a study of shared clonotypes between healthy human individuals. The data were produced by immunoSEQ multiplex PCR, yet TCRdb's version contains in-frame clones alone and is incomplete. Of millions of clones listed, just over 90% are singletons. The specimen sequenced was naive CD4+ T cells sorted from blood. Subset indicated: CD45RA+ positively selected. The receptors originated from a man aged 18 to 29 in good health.

The chain carries TRBV6-5 and TRBJ2-2; no clear D gene. Germline CDR1 and CDR2: MNHEY and SVGAGI. The CDR3 has 13 residues. The germline V and J ends were trimmed by 6 bases and 3 bases, with 8 bases remaining between them. The CDR3 coding sequence is TGTGCCAGCAGGCAGATCGACACCGGGGAGCTGTTTTTT. It translates to CASRQIDTGELFF.

The chain combines TRBV6-4 with TRBJ2-1; D remains unclear. The length of the CDR3 is 13 residues. The V gene lost 4 bases and the J gene lost 9 bases, with 13 bases spanning the gap. CDR1 MRHNA and CDR2 SNTAGT come from the germline V gene. CDR3 region: CASSGQHHGEQFF. In DNA, the CDR3 is TGTGCCAGCAGTGGGCAGCATCACGGTGAGCAGTTCTTC.

This rearrangement joins TRBV6-1 to TRBJ1-1; TRBD1 aligns across 7 bases. Trimming took 3 bases from V and 7 from J; bases not matched to a gene: 11. This CDR3 spans 15 amino acids. Germline loops: CDR1 MNHNS, CDR2 SASEGT. CDR3 protein: CASSDDREVVVEAFF. CDR3 DNA: TGTGCCAGCAGTGATGACAGGGAAGTTGTGGTTGAAGCTTTCTTT.

The rearrangement joins TRBV7-2 to TRBJ2-1, with 11 bases aligning to TRBD2. The CDR3 length is 14 residues. Germline values: CDR1 SGHTA, CDR2 FQGNSA. V was clipped by 7 bases and J by 7 bases; unmatched bases: 6. CDR3: CASNPASGRNEQFF. The DNA for the CDR3 is TGTGCCAGCAACCCGGCTAGCGGGAGGAATGAGCAGTTCTTC.

This clone was seen a handful of times. The chain recombines TRBV14 with TRBJ1-6; 7 bases agree with TRBD1. Germline V gives CDR1 SGHDN, CDR2 FVKESK. This CDR3 has 14 amino acids. V lost 3 bases and J lost 10; bases outside the gene matches: 6. The CDR3 loop reads CASSQNRGGSPLHF. CDR3 DNA: TGTGCCAGCAGCCAGAACAGGGGTGGCTCACCCCTCCACTTT.

The chain is built from TRBV5-1 and TRBJ2-6, with D possibly TRBD2 on 5 matching bases. This CDR3 comprises 14 residues. Trimming shortened V by 2 bases and J by 2 bases, and 5 bases separated the two germline ends. Per germline, CDR1 SGHRS and CDR2 YFSETQ. The CDR3 DNA is TGCGCCAGCAGCTTCGGGGCTGGGGCCAACGTCCTGACTTTC. Its translation: CASSFGAGANVLTF.

Details on this clone: Its ends do not fully match the called genes, so a read error is possible. The V and J genes are TRBV7-7 and TRBJ2-1; TRBD1 aligns across 7 bases. This CDR3 comprises 14 residues. CDR1 is SSHAT, CDR2 FNYEAQ, per germline (reference sequence). The chain's CDR3 is CASSLQGSGNEQFF. The CDR3 nucleotides are TGTGCTAGCAGCTTACAGGGGAGTGGCAATGAGCAGTTCTTC.

The chain combines TRBV7-2 with TRBJ2-2, with TRBD1 as a possible D gene (5 bases). The CDR3 totals 14 residues. CDR1 is SGHTA and CDR2 is FQGNSA in the germline V gene. V lost 3 bases to trimming and J lost 2 bases, with 7 bases between them. The CDR3 DNA reads TGTGCCAGCAGCTTGGACACAAACACCGGGGAGCTGTTTTTT. As protein: CASSLDTNTGELFF.